This T cell receptor beta chain was recorded in a study of T cell responses to AZD1222 COVID-19 vaccine. The ends were cut back, 5 bases at V and 6 bases at J, with 17 bases in the middle. The CDR3 spans 15 residues. The germline V gene has CDR1 SGHTA and CDR2 FQGNSA. Profiling relied on immunoSEQ multiplex PCR, and the TCRdb table lists in-frame clones only, not all of them. The table shows around 160,000 clones, with about 92% occurring only once. This clonotype was sampled from an adult in good health. The specimen was peripheral blood, collected on day 0 of AZD1222 vaccination. This chain uses TRBV7-2 with TRBJ1-5, with unresolved D. The CDR3 is CASSPARGRTQPQHF. The DNA for the CDR3 is TGTGCCAGCAGCCCAGCGAGAGGGCGCACTCAGCCCCAGCATTTT.